This T cell receptor (beta chain) came from a study of blood T cell repertoires in COVID-19. Study at large: Samples of COVID-19 (acute and convalescent) were obtained from the United States, Italy and Spain. Sources were T cells, B-cell-depleted T cells, or PBMCs; the material itself was cDNA or gDNA.

With 4 bases removed from V and 8 bases from J, the gap between germline ends came to 15 bases. Germline CDR1 is SGHRS and CDR2 is YFSETQ. The CDR3 length is 13 residues. While infection was still active, Seattle patients were enrolled and then followed longitudinally. In the study's own analysis: Amplified reference gene primers provided the basis for estimating nucleated cell counts. Sequencing used immunoSEQ multiplex PCR; TCRdb keeps in-frame clones, though not all of them. V, J and clone size are taken as reported in that table, and D and trimming were inferred from the DNA itself. The table shows roughly 440,000 clones, with approximately 88% occurring only once.

The sequenced material came from peripheral blood. The source is a woman aged 45-65 years with COVID-19, enrolled during active disease. The rearrangement links TRBV5-1 to TRBJ1-2; unclear D gene. CDR3 in amino acids: CASSMGTGEGYTF. CDR3 bases: TGCGCCAGCAGCATGGGAACGGGAGAAGGCTACACCTTC.